A single sample gave rise to the 4 T cell receptor beta chains below, sequenced in a study of CXCR3-negative and CXCR3-positive naive CD8 T cells. Study-wide points: The TRB CDR3s that CXCR3-positive naive cells carried were more hydrophobic than those of CXCR3-negative naive cells.

Their specific antigens are unknown. UMI-labeled TRB cDNA libraries were prepared by 5' RACE. After re-calling the 5' RACE reads, TCRdb lists one entry per CDR3 protein, DNA absent. The sample yields 65,000 to 75,000 distinct CDR3 sequences, of which the top ten take up roughly 0.74%. The material sequenced was naive CXCR3+ CD8+ T cells from blood. The subset denotes: CD45RO-CCR7+CD27+CD95- naive CD8+ T cells expressing CXCR3 (TNR3+). The receptor set was obtained from a human donor in good health. Some clones in this sample may be carry-over from other donors' samples.

The gene calls are TRBV14 and TRBJ1-6. There are 15 residues in the CDR3. The germline V gene has CDR1 SGHDN and CDR2 FVKESK. This CDR3 is CASSQDKDSDSPLHF. Looking up the rest from reference TRBV14 and TRBJ1-6 gives the full variable domain: EAGVTQFPSHSVIEKGQTVTLRCDPISGHDNLYWYRRVMGKEIKFLLHFVKESKQDESGMPNNRFLAERTGGTYSTLKVQPAELEDSGVYFCASSQDKDSDSPLHFGNGTRLTVT.

This chain uses TRBV7-6 with TRBJ2-1; TCRdb selects TRBD1, and the lack of DNA leaves this call unchecked. CDR3 length: 15 amino acids. Germline loops: CDR1 SGHVS, CDR2 FNYEAQ. This CDR3 is CASSGGGSTYNEQFF. Full variable domain (rest looked up from reference TRBV7-6 and TRBJ2-1): GAGVSQSPRYKVTKRGQDVALRCDPISGHVSLYWYRQALGQGPEFLTYFNYEAQQDKSGLPNDRFSAERPEGSISTLTIQRTEQRDSAMYRCASSGGGSTYNEQFFGPGTRLTVL.

The chain links TRBV29-1 to TRBJ1-3. The CDR3 is 15 residues long. From germline, CDR1 is SQVTM and CDR2 ANQGSEA. CDR3 amino acids: CSAVRWDFAGNTIYF.

The chain recombines TRBV29-1 with TRBJ2-1; the TCRdb D gene call, TRBD2, has no DNA to confirm it. This CDR3 comprises 12 residues. In germline, CDR1 is SQVTM, CDR2 ANQGSEA. The CDR3: CSVGPGTNEQCF.